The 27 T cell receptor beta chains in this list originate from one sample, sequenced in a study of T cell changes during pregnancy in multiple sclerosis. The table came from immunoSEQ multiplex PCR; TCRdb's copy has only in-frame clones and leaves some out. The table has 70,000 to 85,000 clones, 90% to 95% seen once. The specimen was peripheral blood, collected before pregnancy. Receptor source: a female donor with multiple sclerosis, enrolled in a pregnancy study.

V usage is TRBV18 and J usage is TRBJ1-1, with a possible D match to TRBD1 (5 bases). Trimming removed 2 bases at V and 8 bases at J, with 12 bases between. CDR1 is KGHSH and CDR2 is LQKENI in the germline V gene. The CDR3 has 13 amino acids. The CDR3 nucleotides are TGTGCCAGCTCACCAAGGGGTTCCGGGGAAGCTTTCTTT. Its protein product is CASSPRGSGEAFF.

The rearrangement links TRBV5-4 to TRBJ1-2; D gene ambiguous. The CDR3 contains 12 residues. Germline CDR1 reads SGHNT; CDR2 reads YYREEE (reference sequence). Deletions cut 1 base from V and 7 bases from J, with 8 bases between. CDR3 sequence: CASSLSRVGYTF. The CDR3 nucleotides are TGTGCCAGCAGCTTGTCTCGCGTTGGCTACACCTTC.

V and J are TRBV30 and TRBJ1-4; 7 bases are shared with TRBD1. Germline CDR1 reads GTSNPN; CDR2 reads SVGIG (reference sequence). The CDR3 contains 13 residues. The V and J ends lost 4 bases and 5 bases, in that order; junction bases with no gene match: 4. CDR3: CAWTDRDNEKLFF. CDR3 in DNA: TGTGCCTGGACCGACAGGGACAATGAAAAACTGTTTTTT.

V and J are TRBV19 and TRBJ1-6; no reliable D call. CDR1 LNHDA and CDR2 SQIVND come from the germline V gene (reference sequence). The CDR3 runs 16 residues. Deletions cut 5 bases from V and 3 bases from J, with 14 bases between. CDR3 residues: CASSPRRVDYNSPLHF. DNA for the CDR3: TGTGCCAGTAGTCCCCGGAGGGTGGACTATAATTCACCCCTCCACTTT.

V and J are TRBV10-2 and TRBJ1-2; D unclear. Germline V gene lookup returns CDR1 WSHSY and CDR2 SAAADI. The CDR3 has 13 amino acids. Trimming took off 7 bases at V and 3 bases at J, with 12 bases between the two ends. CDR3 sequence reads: CASTQQWDYGYTF. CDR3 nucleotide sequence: TGCGCCAGCACCCAACAGTGGGACTATGGCTACACCTTC.

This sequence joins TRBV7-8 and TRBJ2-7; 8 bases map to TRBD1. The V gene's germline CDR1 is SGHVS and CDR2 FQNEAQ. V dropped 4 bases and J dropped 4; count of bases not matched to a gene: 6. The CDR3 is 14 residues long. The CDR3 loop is CASSSGQGGYEQYF. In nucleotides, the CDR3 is TGTGCCAGCAGCTCAGGACAGGGAGGATACGAGCAGTACTTC.

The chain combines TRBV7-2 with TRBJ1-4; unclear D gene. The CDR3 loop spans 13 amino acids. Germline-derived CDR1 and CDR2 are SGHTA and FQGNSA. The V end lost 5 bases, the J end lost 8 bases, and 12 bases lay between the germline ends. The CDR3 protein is CASSPRGSEKLFF. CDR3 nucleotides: TGTGCCAGCAGCCCCCGAGGTAGCGAAAAACTGTTTTTT. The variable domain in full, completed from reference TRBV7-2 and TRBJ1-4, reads GAGVSQSPSNKVTEKGKDVELRCDPISGHTALYWYRQSLGQGLEFLIYFQGNSAPDKSGLPSDRFSAERTGGSVSTLTIQRTQQEDSAVYLCASSPRGSEKLFFGSGTQLSVL.

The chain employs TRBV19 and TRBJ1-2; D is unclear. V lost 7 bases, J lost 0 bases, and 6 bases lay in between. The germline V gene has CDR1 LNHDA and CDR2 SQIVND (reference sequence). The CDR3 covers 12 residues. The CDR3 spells CASKTANYGYTF. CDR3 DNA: TGTGCCAGTAAAACTGCTAACTATGGCTACACCTTC.

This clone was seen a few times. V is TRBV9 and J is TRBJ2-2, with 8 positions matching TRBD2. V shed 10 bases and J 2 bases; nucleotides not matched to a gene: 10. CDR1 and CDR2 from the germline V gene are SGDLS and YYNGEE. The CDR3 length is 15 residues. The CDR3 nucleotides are TGTGCCTCTAGCGGGCGGGGAGCCAACACCGGGGAGCTGTTTTTT. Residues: CASSGRGANTGELFF.

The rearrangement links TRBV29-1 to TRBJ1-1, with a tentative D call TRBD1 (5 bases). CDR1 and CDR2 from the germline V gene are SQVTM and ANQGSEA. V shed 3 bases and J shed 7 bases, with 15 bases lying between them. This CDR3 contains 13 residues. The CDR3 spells CSVDPMGLGEAFF. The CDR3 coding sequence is TGCAGCGTTGACCCAATGGGACTGGGTGAAGCTTTCTTT.

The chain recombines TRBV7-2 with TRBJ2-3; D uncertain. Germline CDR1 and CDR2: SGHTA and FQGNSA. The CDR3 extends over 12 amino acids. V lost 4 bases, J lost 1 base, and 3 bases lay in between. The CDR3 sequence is CASSSGTDTQYF. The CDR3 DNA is TGTGCCAGCAGCTCCGGCACAGATACGCAGTATTTT. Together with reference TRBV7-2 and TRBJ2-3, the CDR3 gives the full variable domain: GAGVSQSPSNKVTEKGKDVELRCDPISGHTALYWYRQSLGQGLEFLIYFQGNSAPDKSGLPSDRFSAERTGGSVSTLTIQRTQQEDSAVYLCASSSGTDTQYFGPGTRLTVL.

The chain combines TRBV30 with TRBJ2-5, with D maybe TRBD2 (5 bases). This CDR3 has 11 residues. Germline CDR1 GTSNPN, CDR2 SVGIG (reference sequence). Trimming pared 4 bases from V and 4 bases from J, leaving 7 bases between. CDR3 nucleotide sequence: TGTGCCTGGAAGGAGGTAGAGACCCAGTACTTC. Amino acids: CAWKEVETQYF.

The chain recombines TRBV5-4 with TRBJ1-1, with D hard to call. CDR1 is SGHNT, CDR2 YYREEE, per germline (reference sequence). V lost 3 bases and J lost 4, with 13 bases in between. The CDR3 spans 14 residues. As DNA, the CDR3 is TGTGCCAGCAGCTCTTACACGGGGAGCACTGAAGCTTTCTTT. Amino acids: CASSSYTGSTEAFF.

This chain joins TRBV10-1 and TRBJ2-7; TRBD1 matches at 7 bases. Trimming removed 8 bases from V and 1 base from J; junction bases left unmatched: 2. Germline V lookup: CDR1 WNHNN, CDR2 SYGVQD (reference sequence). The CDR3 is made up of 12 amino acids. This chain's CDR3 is CASLGQSYEQYF. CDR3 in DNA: TGCGCCAGCCTGGGACAGTCCTACGAGCAGTACTTC.

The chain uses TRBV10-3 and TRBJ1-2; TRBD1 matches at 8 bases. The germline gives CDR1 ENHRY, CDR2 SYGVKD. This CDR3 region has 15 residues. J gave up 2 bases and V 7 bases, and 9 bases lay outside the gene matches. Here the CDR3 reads CAINLRGPRNYGYTF. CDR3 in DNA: TGTGCCATCAACCTCAGGGGGCCTAGGAACTATGGCTACACCTTC.

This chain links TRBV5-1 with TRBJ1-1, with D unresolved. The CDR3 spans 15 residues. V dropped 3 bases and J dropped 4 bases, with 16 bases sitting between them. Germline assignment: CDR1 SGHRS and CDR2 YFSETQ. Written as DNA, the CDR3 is TGCGCCAGCAGCTCGGAGGGTCTGGCTGGCACTGAAGCTTTCTTT. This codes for CASSSEGLAGTEAFF.

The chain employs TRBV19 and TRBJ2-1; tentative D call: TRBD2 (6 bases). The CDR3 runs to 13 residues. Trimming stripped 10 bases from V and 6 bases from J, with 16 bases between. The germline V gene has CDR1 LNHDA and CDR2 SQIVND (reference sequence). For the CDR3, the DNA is TGTGCCACTTCGGGACTCCCCGGCAATGAGCAGTTCTTC. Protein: CATSGLPGNEQFF.

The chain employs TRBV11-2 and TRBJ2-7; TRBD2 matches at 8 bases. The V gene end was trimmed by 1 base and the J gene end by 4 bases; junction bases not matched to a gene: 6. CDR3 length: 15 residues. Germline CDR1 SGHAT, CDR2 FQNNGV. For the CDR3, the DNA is TGTGCCAGCAGCTTAGGGGCAGGCGGGGGGTACGAGCAGTACTTC. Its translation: CASSLGAGGGYEQYF.

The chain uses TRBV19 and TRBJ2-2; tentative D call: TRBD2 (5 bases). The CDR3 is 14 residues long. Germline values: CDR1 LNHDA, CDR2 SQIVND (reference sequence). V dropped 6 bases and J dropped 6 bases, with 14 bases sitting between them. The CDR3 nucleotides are TGTGCCAGTAGACTTCGGGGTGAGCCCGGGGAGCTGTTTTTT. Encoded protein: CASRLRGEPGELFF.

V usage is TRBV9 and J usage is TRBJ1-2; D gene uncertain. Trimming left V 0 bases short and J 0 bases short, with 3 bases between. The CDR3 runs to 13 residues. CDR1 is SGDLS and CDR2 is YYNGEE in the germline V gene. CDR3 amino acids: CASSVDSNYGYTF. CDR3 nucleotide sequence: TGTGCCAGCAGCGTAGACTCTAACTATGGCTACACCTTC.

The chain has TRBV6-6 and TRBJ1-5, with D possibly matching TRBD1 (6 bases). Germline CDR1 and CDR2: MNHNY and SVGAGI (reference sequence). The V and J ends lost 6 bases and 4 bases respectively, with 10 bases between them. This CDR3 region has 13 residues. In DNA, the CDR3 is TGTGCCAGCAGACCACAGGGAAATCAGCCCCAGCATTTT. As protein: CASRPQGNQPQHF.

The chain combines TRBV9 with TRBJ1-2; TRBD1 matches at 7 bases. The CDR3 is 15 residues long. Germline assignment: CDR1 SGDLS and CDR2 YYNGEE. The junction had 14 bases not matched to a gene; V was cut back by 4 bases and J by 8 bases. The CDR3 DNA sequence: TGTGCCAGCAGCCCGGAGACAGGGACGGCGGCGGGCTACACCTTC. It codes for CASSPETGTAAGYTF.

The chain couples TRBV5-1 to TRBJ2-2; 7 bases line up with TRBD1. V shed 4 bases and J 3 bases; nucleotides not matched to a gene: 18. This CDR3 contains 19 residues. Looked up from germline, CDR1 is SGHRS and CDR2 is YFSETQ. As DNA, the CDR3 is TGCGCCAGCAGCCGGGTTAGAGGGGGCGAAGCCGCGGACACCGGGGAGCTGTTTTTT. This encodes CASSRVRGGEAADTGELFF.

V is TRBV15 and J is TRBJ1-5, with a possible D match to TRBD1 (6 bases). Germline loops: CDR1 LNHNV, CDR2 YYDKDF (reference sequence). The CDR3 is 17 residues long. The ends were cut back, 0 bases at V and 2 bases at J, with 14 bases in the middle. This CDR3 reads CATSRENREWGNQPQHF. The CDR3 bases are TGTGCCACCAGCAGAGAGAACAGGGAGTGGGGCAATCAGCCCCAGCATTTT.

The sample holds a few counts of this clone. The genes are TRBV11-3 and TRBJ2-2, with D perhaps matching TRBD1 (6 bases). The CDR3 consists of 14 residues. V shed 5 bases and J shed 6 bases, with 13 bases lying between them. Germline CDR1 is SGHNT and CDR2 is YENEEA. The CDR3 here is CASSNAPGAGELFF. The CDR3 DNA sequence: TGTGCCAGCAGCAACGCCCCAGGGGCCGGGGAGCTGTTTTTT.

CDR3 DNA sequence: TGTGCCAGCAGTTACTCCCGGGACAGGGTCTATGGCTACACCTTC. Its translation is CASSYSRDRVYGYTF. The chain combines TRBV6-5 with TRBJ1-2; 9 bases line up with TRBD1. This CDR3 is built from 15 residues. The ends lost 0 bases at V and 4 bases at J; junction bases unmatched: 3. Germline CDR1 is MNHEY and CDR2 is SVGAGI.

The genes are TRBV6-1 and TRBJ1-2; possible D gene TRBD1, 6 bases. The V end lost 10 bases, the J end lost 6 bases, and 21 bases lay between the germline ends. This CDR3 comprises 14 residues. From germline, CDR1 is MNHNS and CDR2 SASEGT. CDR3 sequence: CANLNPGGGHGYTF. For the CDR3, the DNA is TGTGCCAACCTCAACCCCGGGGGGGGCCATGGCTACACCTTC.